The next 27 T cell receptor beta chains were all read from a single sample in a study of Ad26.COV2.S vaccination and SARS-CoV-2 variants. Treatment reported: some 20 received Ad26.COV2.S at low or high dose, single or two shots; roughly five received placebo; per-sample allocation not given. Collection of the samples took place on day 63 after the first injection of vaccine or placebo. Profiled with immunoSEQ multiplex PCR; TCRdb holds only in-frame clones, not every one. The data contain around 450,000 clones, roughly 87% of them singletons. The source material was peripheral blood, sampled in a trial of Ad26.COV2.S vaccine versus placebo. All receptors derive from a person aged 18-65 years who received the Ad26.COV2.S COVID-19 vaccine or a placebo.

The rearrangement links TRBV7-8 to TRBJ1-2; TRBD1 might be the D (6 bases). Looked up from germline, CDR1 is SGHVS and CDR2 is FQNEAQ. This CDR3 comprises 14 residues. V dropped 5 bases and J dropped 5 bases, with 15 bases sitting between them. CDR3 DNA sequence: TGTGCCAGCAGCCCGGGTACAGGGCGGTATGGCTACACCTTC. The encoded protein is CASSPGTGRYGYTF.

The chain is built from TRBV4-1 and TRBJ1-4; the D is unclear. Per the germline V gene, CDR1 is MGHRA and CDR2 is YSYEKL. The V and J ends lost 1 base and 5 bases respectively, with 5 bases between them. The CDR3 runs to 13 residues. The CDR3 coding sequence is TGCGCCAGCAGCCAAGTCTGGAATGAAAAACTGTTTTTT. This sequence encodes CASSQVWNEKLFF.

V and J are TRBV7-6 and TRBJ2-3; TRBD2 matches at 9 bases. Germline-derived CDR1 and CDR2 are SGHVS and FNYEAQ. Trimming at V came to 1 base and at J to 4 bases, leaving 9 bases not matched to a gene. This CDR3 is built from 17 residues. Written as DNA, the CDR3 is TGTGCCAGCAGCTTAGGTGTTAGCGGGGGCACCGCAGATACGCAGTATTTT. Its translation is CASSLGVSGGTADTQYF.

This chain joins TRBV5-1 and TRBJ2-3; D gene ambiguous. The CDR3 spans 13 residues. Germline CDR1 reads SGHRS; CDR2 reads YFSETQ. V was trimmed by 0 bases and J by 6 bases, leaving 8 bases between them. For the CDR3, the DNA is TGCGCCAGCAGCTTGGACCAGATGGATACGCAGTATTTT. Protein: CASSLDQMDTQYF.

The chain employs TRBV5-1 and TRBJ1-1; TRBD1 aligns across 7 bases. The CDR3 sequence is 13 residues long. The V gene end was trimmed by 1 base and the J gene end by 4 bases; junction bases not matched to a gene: 1. From germline, CDR1 is SGHRS and CDR2 YFSETQ. CDR3 in amino acids: CASSLTGATEAFF. In DNA form, the CDR3 reads TGCGCCAGCAGCTTGACAGGGGCCACTGAAGCTTTCTTT.

V usage is TRBV11-3 and J usage is TRBJ1-3; tentatively, D is TRBD1 (6 bases). This CDR3 has 16 residues. V dropped 4 bases and J dropped 3 bases, with 16 bases sitting between them. Per the germline V gene, CDR1 is SGHNT and CDR2 is YENEEA. CDR3 sequence reads: CASSCREGGNGNTIYF. The CDR3 DNA sequence: TGTGCCAGCAGCTGTAGGGAGGGGGGAAATGGAAACACCATATATTTT.

In the case of this clone: Other DNA variants within this sample encode the same CDR3. The gene calls are TRBV18 and TRBJ1-2; D not certain. This CDR3 spans 11 amino acids. Germline V lookup: CDR1 KGHSH, CDR2 LQKENI. Trimming left V 3 bases short and J 5 bases short, with 4 bases between. CDR3 in amino acids: CASSPDYGYTF. For the CDR3, the DNA is TGTGCCAGCTCACCTGATTATGGCTACACCTTC.

The chain uses TRBV5-1 and TRBJ2-7; the D call may be TRBD1 or TRBD2 (5 bases each). Germline loops: CDR1 SGHRS, CDR2 YFSETQ. This CDR3 has 14 amino acids. With 0 bases removed from V and 5 bases from J, the gap between germline ends came to 12 bases. The CDR3 sequence: CASSLAGAGNEQYF. DNA for the CDR3: TGCGCCAGCAGCTTGGCCGGGGCAGGGAACGAGCAGTACTTC. Using reference TRBV5-1 and TRBJ2-7 for the parts outside the CDR3, the full variable domain is KAGVTQTPRYLIKTRGQQVTLSCSPISGHRSVSWYQQTPGQGLQFLFEYFSETQRNKGNFPGRFSGRQFSNSRSEMNVSTLELGDSALYLCASSLAGAGNEQYFGPGTRLTVT.

The chain has TRBV5-1 and TRBJ1-2, with D hard to call. Germline V gene sequence: CDR1 SGHRS, CDR2 YFSETQ. With 0 bases removed from V and 6 bases from J, the gap between germline ends came to 12 bases. This CDR3 spans 14 amino acids. DNA of the CDR3: TGCGCCAGCAGCTTGGACGATTGGGGTAATGGCTACACCTTC. Encoded protein: CASSLDDWGNGYTF.

This sequence joins TRBV20-1 and TRBJ2-5; 10 bases fit TRBD1. Germline CDR1 and CDR2: DFQATT and SNEGSKA (reference sequence). This CDR3 has 13 residues. V was pared by 3 bases and J by 7 bases, with 5 bases of the junction left unmatched. In nucleotides, the CDR3 is TGCAGTGCTAGTGACAGGGGGCTGGGGACCCAGTACTTC. Translated, it gives CSASDRGLGTQYF.

Here the CDR3 reads CASRSGGAGDGYEQYF. CDR3 DNA sequence: TGTGCCAGCAGGTCCGGGGGGGCGGGAGATGGCTACGAGCAGTACTTC. The chain couples TRBV28 to TRBJ2-7; 8 bases fit TRBD2. The CDR3 is 16 amino acids. Germline loops: CDR1 MDHEN, CDR2 SYDVKM. V lost 6 bases, J lost 3 bases, and 13 bases stayed unmatched.

The chain couples TRBV18 to TRBJ2-7; D is possibly TRBD2 (6 bases). In germline, CDR1 is KGHSH, CDR2 LQKENI. The CDR3 has 17 amino acids. The V and J ends lost 6 bases and 5 bases respectively, with 26 bases between them. Here the CDR3 reads CASSPIGGGAGRNEQYF. Here the CDR3 DNA reads TGTGCCAGCTCCCCTATTGGAGGAGGTGCGGGGAGGAACGAGCAGTACTTC.

The chain recombines TRBV19 with TRBJ1-5; possible D gene TRBD1, 5 bases. The CDR3 totals 14 residues. CDR1 LNHDA and CDR2 SQIVND come from the germline V gene (reference sequence). V was trimmed by 5 bases and J by 7 bases, leaving 15 bases between them. CDR3 nucleotides: TGTGCCAGTAGTCACCCGACCGGGACCCAGCCCCAGCATTTT. Translated, it gives CASSHPTGTQPQHF.

The gene calls are TRBV2 and TRBJ1-1; D not certain. There are 12 residues in the CDR3. Trimming took off 7 bases at V and 3 bases at J, with 9 bases between the two ends. From germline, CDR1 is SNHLY and CDR2 FYNNEI. CDR3 in amino acids: CASMGWDTEAFF. In nucleotides, the CDR3 is TGTGCCAGCATGGGTTGGGACACTGAAGCTTTCTTT.

This chain links TRBV5-5 with TRBJ1-1, with a tentative D call TRBD1 (5 bases). The CDR3 contains 14 residues. The germline V gene has CDR1 SGHKS and CDR2 YYEKEE (reference sequence). With 0 bases removed from V and 4 bases from J, the gap between germline ends came to 10 bases. CDR3: CASSLEQVGTEAFF. The CDR3 nucleotides read TGTGCCAGCAGCTTGGAACAGGTAGGCACTGAAGCTTTCTTT. Full variable domain (missing parts from reference TRBV5-5 and TRBJ1-1): DAGVTQSPTHLIKTRGQQVTLRCSPISGHKSVSWYQQVLGQGPQFIFQYYEKEERGRGNFPDRFSARQFPNYSSELNVNALLLGDSALYLCASSLEQVGTEAFFGQGTRLTVV.

The V gene is TRBV2, the J gene TRBJ2-7, with 10 positions matching TRBD2. The CDR3 has 14 amino acids. The V gene end was trimmed by 2 bases and the J gene end by 3 bases; junction bases not matched to a gene: 1. CDR1 is SNHLY, CDR2 FYNNEI, per germline. In DNA, the CDR3 is TGTGCCAGCAGTGAATCTAGCGGGAGCTACGAGCAGTACTTC. Protein product: CASSESSGSYEQYF.

This chain joins TRBV28 and TRBJ2-1; 12 bases map to TRBD2. The V segment lost 6 bases and the J segment 5 bases; nucleotides outside the gene matches: 2. Germline lookup yields CDR1 MDHEN and CDR2 SYDVKM. The CDR3 extends over 14 amino acids. The CDR3 reads CASRGLAGHNEQFF. CDR3 nucleotides: TGTGCCAGCAGAGGACTAGCGGGGCACAATGAGCAGTTCTTC.

DNA of the CDR3: TGTGCCTGGAGTGTGGGGGGGCCCAATGAGCAGTTCTTC. Amino acids: CAWSVGGPNEQFF. This chain uses TRBV30 with TRBJ2-1, with a tentative D call TRBD2 (7 bases). The V end lost 0 bases, the J end lost 6 bases, and 9 bases lay between the germline ends. The length of the CDR3 is 13 residues. Germline assignment: CDR1 GTSNPN and CDR2 SVGIG (reference sequence).

The V gene is TRBV5-1, the J gene TRBJ1-1; TRBD1 might be the D (5 bases). CDR1 is SGHRS, CDR2 YFSETQ, per germline. The CDR3 loop spans 13 amino acids. V lost 4 bases and J lost 5, with 12 bases in between. The CDR3 DNA reads as TGCGCCAGCAGCCCCCGGGGGGGGACTGAAGCTTTCTTT. Its protein is CASSPRGGTEAFF.

The CDR3 spells CASSQEGAASGRVETQYF. The CDR3 nucleotides read TGTGCCAGCAGCCAAGAGGGCGCGGCTAGCGGGCGAGTAGAGACCCAGTACTTC. The genes are TRBV3-1 (or the pseudogene TRBV3-2) and TRBJ2-5; 8 nucleotides agree with TRBD2. Trimming removed 0 bases from V and 4 bases from J; junction bases left unmatched: 13. Looked up from germline, CDR1 is LGHDT and CDR2 is YNNKEL (reference sequence). This CDR3 comprises 18 residues.

V usage is TRBV11-2 and J usage is TRBJ2-6, with 7 bases fitting TRBD1. Germline lookup yields CDR1 SGHAT and CDR2 FQNNGV. Trimming cost V 5 bases and J 0 bases; bases outside gene matches: 13. The CDR3 loop spans 19 amino acids. As DNA, the CDR3 is TGTGCCAGCAGCCCTTCCCCGGGACAGCCTAACTCTGGGGCCAACGTCCTGACTTTC. This translates into CASSPSPGQPNSGANVLTF.

This CDR3 is CASSISGQGGSEQYF. CDR3 sequence (DNA): TGTGCCAGTAGTATATCGGGACAGGGGGGATCCGAGCAGTACTTC. The gene calls are TRBV19 and TRBJ2-7, with 11 bases fitting TRBD1. The CDR3 length is 15 residues. The V gene end was trimmed by 2 bases and the J gene end by 6 bases; junction bases not matched to a gene: 6. CDR1 LNHDA and CDR2 SQIVND come from the germline V gene (reference sequence).

The gene calls are TRBV11-1 and TRBJ2-1; 10 bases align to TRBD2. The CDR3 has 14 residues. The ends lost 9 bases at V and 6 bases at J; junction bases unmatched: 8. Looked up from germline, CDR1 is SGHAT and CDR2 is FQDESV (reference sequence). CDR3 coding DNA: TGTGCCAGTTCCTACCGGACTAGCGGCAATGAGCAGTTCTTC. Encoded protein: CASSYRTSGNEQFF.

This clone was counted between two and nine times. Here the CDR3 reads CASSLGIGDRNYGYTF. CDR3 sequence (DNA): TGTGCCAGCAGCTTAGGCATCGGGGACAGAAACTATGGCTACACCTTC. The chain combines TRBV11-2 with TRBJ1-2; 7 nucleotides agree with TRBD1. CDR1 and CDR2 from the germline V gene are SGHAT and FQNNGV. This CDR3 contains 16 residues. Trimming took 1 base from V and 2 from J; bases not matched to a gene: 7.

CDR3 region: CASSLGGGGGEKLFF. CDR3 DNA sequence: TGCGCCAGCAGCTTGGGGGGCGGCGGCGGTGAAAAACTGTTTTTT. This chain connects TRBV5-1 to TRBJ1-4, with D perhaps matching TRBD1 (5 bases). Trimming shortened V by 0 bases and J by 7 bases, and 13 bases separated the two germline ends. Germline V gene sequence: CDR1 SGHRS, CDR2 YFSETQ. The CDR3 has 15 amino acids.

This chain connects TRBV19 to TRBJ2-1; the D gene is possibly TRBD2 (5 bases). This CDR3 spans 14 amino acids. Deletions cut 4 bases from V and 7 bases from J, with 14 bases between. Germline V lookup: CDR1 LNHDA, CDR2 SQIVND (reference sequence). CDR3 sequence reads: CASSTNTWRNEQFF. The CDR3 DNA is TGTGCCAGTAGTACGAACACTTGGAGGAATGAGCAGTTCTTC.

The genes are TRBV5-1 and TRBJ2-6; D uncertain. The V gene lost 4 bases and the J gene lost 0 bases, with 11 bases spanning the gap. The CDR3 covers 16 residues. Germline CDR1 SGHRS, CDR2 YFSETQ. Here the CDR3 reads CASSAKFSSGANVLTF. The CDR3 coding sequence is TGCGCCAGCAGCGCGAAATTTTCCTCTGGGGCCAACGTCCTGACTTTC. The variable domain in full, completed from reference TRBV5-1 and TRBJ2-6, reads KAGVTQTPRYLIKTRGQQVTLSCSPISGHRSVSWYQQTPGQGLQFLFEYFSETQRNKGNFPGRFSGRQFSNSRSEMNVSTLELGDSALYLCASSAKFSSGANVLTFGAGSRLTVL.